This entry concerns a single TCR beta chain. Its antigen is not identified. CDR1 and CDR2 from the germline V gene are DFQATT and SNEGSKA (reference sequence). The CDR3 extends over 14 amino acids. Trimming cost V 0 bases and J 8 bases; bases outside gene matches: 3. This sample is part of a study of blood T cells in healthy people across ages. The study, taken as a whole, reports: There was no known CMV status for donors, so expanded clonotype changes were possibly confounded. Long-lived donors exceeded aged donors in naive CD4+ cells and diversity. A roughly linear age-dependent decrease characterized TCR beta diversity per million T cells.

A J-beta primer mix and a sample-barcoded 5' primer were used in a second PCR of roughly 6 to 12 cycles. MiXCR, run by TCRdb on the 5' RACE reads, gives a single entry per CDR3 protein. The table has about 640,000 distinct CDR3 sequences, about 53% seen once. Sequences were obtained from blood. The source is a man aged 55 to 70 in good health. The rearrangement uses TRBV20-1 and TRBJ1-6; 8 positions match TRBD1. The CDR3 DNA reads as TGCAGTGCTAGAGATCAGGGGGCAGATTCACCCCTCCACTTT. This gives the protein CSARDQGADSPLHF.